This T cell receptor beta chain stems from a study of blood T cells in healthy people across ages. The germline V gene has CDR1 MNHEY and CDR2 SVGEGT. This CDR3 spans 13 amino acids. Worth noting for this clonotype: Its cognate antigen is unknown. One junction end does not reproduce the germline sequence, and a read error may be involved.

Ten milliliters of peripheral blood were drawn from each donor into EDTA-treated tubes. Overall study findings and caveats: Compared with aged donors, long-lived donors showed fewer expanded clones, suggesting selection.

A J-beta primer mix and a sample-barcoded 5' primer were used in a second PCR of roughly 7 to 12 cycles. A 12-random-nucleotide template-switch adaptor tagged each cDNA molecule. TCRdb re-derived calls from the 5' RACE reads in MiXCR, one entry per CDR3 protein. The top ten clones hold approximately 4.1% of a sample with 1.5 million or so distinct CDR3 sequences, approximately 42% of them seen once. The gene calls are TRBV6-2 or TRBV6-3 and TRBJ1-2; no definite D call. This TCR was recovered from a woman aged 18 to 35 in good health. The sequenced sample was blood. The CDR3 is CASSYRITYGCTF. The CDR3 DNA sequence: TGTGCCAGCAGTTACAGGATAACCTATGGCTGCACCTTC.